This passage covers 28 T cell receptor beta chains from one sample sequenced in a study of human T cells and chemical hapten exposure. Indicated time point: pre-sensitization, week 0. Sample treatment: therapeutic diphenylcyclopropenone sensitization with weekly scalp DPC. TCRdb called the RACE reads again in MiXCR, with one record for every CDR3 protein. The sample has 60,000 to 70,000 distinct CDR3 sequences; 10% to 11% are singletons. This sample comprised whole blood, obtained in connection with sensitization to the hapten diphenylcyclopropenone (DPC). The receptors come from a woman aged 45-65 years with alopecia areata. Some clones in this sample may be carry-over from other donors' samples.

This clonotype was detected many times. The chain carries TRBV14 and TRBJ1-3; D is possibly TRBD1 (5 bases). The germline V gene has CDR1 SGHDN and CDR2 FVKESK. Trimming pared 0 bases from V and 7 bases from J, leaving 16 bases between. This CDR3 region has 16 residues. CDR3 sequence: CASSQDRNRMGNTIYF. CDR3 coding DNA: TGTGCCAGCAGCCAAGATCGAAACAGGATGGGGAACACCATATATTTT. The full variable domain, its missing parts supplied by reference TRBV14 and TRBJ1-3, is EAGVTQFPSHSVIEKGQTVTLRCDPISGHDNLYWYRRVMGKEIKFLLHFVKESKQDESGMPNNRFLAERTGGTYSTLKVQPAELEDSGVYFCASSQDRNRMGNTIYFGEGSWLTVV.

This clonotype was seen at least ten times. V gene TRBV28 combines with J gene TRBJ2-7, with D perhaps TRBD2 (5 bases). The CDR3 totals 13 residues. Germline values: CDR1 MDHEN, CDR2 SYDVKM. V was clipped by 4 bases and J by 0 bases, with 7 bases between them. For the CDR3, the DNA is TGTGCCAGCAGTTCGAGCGGCTCCTACGAGCAGTACTTC. It encodes CASSSSGSYEQYF.

This clonotype was detected many times. This CDR3 is CASSSAGSSYNEQFF. DNA of the CDR3: TGCGCCAGCAGCTCCGCAGGGAGCTCCTACAATGAGCAGTTCTTC. This chain connects TRBV5-1 to TRBJ2-1; D is possibly TRBD1 or TRBD2 (5 bases each). Germline V lookup: CDR1 SGHRS, CDR2 YFSETQ. This CDR3 is built from 15 residues. Trimming removed 3 bases from V and 0 bases from J, with 10 bases in between.

The V and J genes are TRBV15 and TRBJ2-7; D uncertain. V shed 5 bases and J shed 0 bases, with 11 bases lying between them. Germline V gene lookup returns CDR1 LNHNV and CDR2 YYDKDF (reference sequence). The CDR3 contains 14 residues. The CDR3 loop is CATSLDPDSYEQYF. CDR3 sequence (DNA): TGTGCCACCAGCTTGGACCCAGACTCCTACGAGCAGTACTTC.

This chain uses TRBV6-1 with TRBJ2-5; TRBD2 is a possible D gene (5 bases). Germline V lookup: CDR1 MNHNS, CDR2 SASEGT. This CDR3 is 15 amino acids long. V dropped 1 base and J dropped 5 bases, with 14 bases sitting between them. The CDR3 region has the DNA TGTGCCAGCAGTGAAGGGCTGTGGGCGGGCGAGACCCAGTACTTC. This encodes CASSEGLWAGETQYF.

This clonotype was counted a few times. The J gene is TRBJ2-3, the V gene TRBV3-1; D might be TRBD2 (5 bases). The V gene lost 0 bases and the J gene lost 3 bases, with 10 bases spanning the gap. This CDR3 contains 15 residues. Germline CDR1 and CDR2: LGHDT and YNNKEL (reference sequence). CDR3 DNA sequence: TGTGCCAGCAGCCAAGATGGGAGAACTACAGATACGCAGTATTTT. Its protein is CASSQDGRTTDTQYF.

This clonotype was counted a few times. V gene TRBV28 combines with J gene TRBJ2-7; 9 bases are shared with TRBD1. V was pared by 6 bases and J by 1 base, with 7 bases of the junction left unmatched. Germline V CDR1 and CDR2: MDHEN, SYDVKM. The CDR3 spans 15 residues. The CDR3: CASRTGTGTSYEQYF. DNA of the CDR3: TGTGCCAGCAGGACCGGGACAGGGACGTCCTACGAGCAGTACTTC.

This clonotype was detected many times. The J gene is TRBJ2-7, the V gene TRBV20-1; 15 nucleotides match TRBD2. The CDR3 is made up of 16 amino acids. J lost 4 bases, V lost 6 bases, and 10 bases had no gene match. CDR1 DFQATT and CDR2 SNEGSKA come from the germline V gene (reference sequence). CDR3 in DNA: TGCAGTGCCATCTGGACTAGCGGGAGGGCGAGTTACGAGCAGTACTTC. It codes for CSAIWTSGRASYEQYF.

As for this clonotype: A read error may explain this, as a much larger clone is one base away. The chain employs TRBV24-1 and TRBJ1-2, with TRBD1 matching 9 bases. J was trimmed by 5 bases and V by 1 base; bases with no gene match: 1. The germline V gene has CDR1 KGHDR and CDR2 SFDVKD. The length of the CDR3 is 14 residues. CDR3 nucleotide sequence: TGTGCCACCAGTGATTTTGGGACAGGGTATGGCTACACCTTC. This encodes CATSDFGTGYGYTF.

This clonotype has ten or more counts. The chain has TRBV19 and TRBJ1-6; possible D gene TRBD1, 5 bases. This CDR3 has 14 amino acids. Germline-derived CDR1 and CDR2 are LNHDA and SQIVND (reference sequence). V was shortened by 7 bases and J by 10 bases, with 17 bases between the two germline ends. The chain's CDR3 is CASTPKGRGSPLHF. The CDR3 bases are TGTGCCAGTACCCCGAAGGGGCGAGGCTCACCCCTCCACTTT.

The rearrangement links TRBV7-2 to TRBJ2-1, with 9 bases identical to TRBD2. The CDR3 has 15 amino acids. The J segment lost 9 bases and the V segment lost 2 bases, leaving 8 bases of the junction unmatched. Germline V gene sequence: CDR1 SGHTA, CDR2 FQGNSA. CDR3 loop: CASSLKAGGPGEQFF. As DNA, the CDR3 is TGTGCCAGCAGCTTAAAGGCGGGAGGGCCTGGTGAGCAGTTCTTC.

This clonotype was seen repeatedly, ten times or more. The chain recombines TRBV29-1 with TRBJ2-5; D might be TRBD2 (5 bases). Per the germline V gene, CDR1 is SQVTM and CDR2 is ANQGSEA. The V end lost 5 bases, the J end lost 4 bases, and 14 bases lay between the germline ends. This CDR3 region has 13 residues. This chain's CDR3 is CSVLRGPLETQYF. The CDR3 DNA sequence: TGCAGCGTTCTCCGCGGGCCTTTAGAGACCCAGTACTTC.

The chain combines TRBV5-1 with TRBJ2-7, with TRBD2 identical over 9 bases. V lost 4 bases to trimming and J lost 4 bases; unmatched junction nucleotides: 6. The CDR3 runs 14 residues. The V gene's germline CDR1 is SGHRS and CDR2 YFSETQ. The CDR3 DNA is TGCGCCAGCAGCCCTAGGACTAGCGTATACGAGCAGTACTTC. Its protein product is CASSPRTSVYEQYF.

This clonotype is deemed medium-sized (0.01 to 0.1%). This chain connects TRBV5-1 to TRBJ2-3, with D perhaps matching TRBD2 (5 bases). This CDR3 contains 14 residues. Germline V lookup: CDR1 SGHRS, CDR2 YFSETQ. Trimming pared 4 bases from V and 5 bases from J, leaving 14 bases between. The chain's CDR3 is CASSVDLGRDTQYF. DNA of the CDR3: TGCGCCAGCAGCGTGGACTTGGGCCGAGATACGCAGTATTTT.

This clonotype was observed at least ten times. An end of the junction does not agree with germline; a read error may underlie this. CDR3: CASSLVGEETQYF. The CDR3 DNA is TGTGCTAGCAGCTTAGTCGGGGAAGAGACCCAGTACTTC. This chain connects TRBV7-7 to TRBJ2-5, with a weak D call TRBD2 (5 bases). The V gene's germline CDR1 is SSHAT and CDR2 FNYEAQ (reference sequence). The CDR3 has 13 amino acids.

This clonotype was counted many times. The chain combines TRBV11-2 with TRBJ2-3; TRBD1 is a possible D gene (6 bases). The V end was cut by 4 bases, the J end by 4 bases, with 18 bases between. The CDR3 has 16 amino acids. Germline CDR1 SGHAT, CDR2 FQNNGV. CDR3 sequence: CASSSFRGPRADTQYF. The DNA of the CDR3 is TGTGCCAGCAGCTCTTTCAGGGGCCCGAGGGCAGATACGCAGTATTTT.

This clonotype is labeled medium-sized (0.01 to 0.1%). The chain recombines TRBV12-3 or TRBV12-4 with TRBJ2-5; 10 bases align to TRBD1. Unmatched junction bases numbered 13, after V lost 4 bases and J lost 5 bases. The CDR3 contains 17 residues. The CDR3 spells CASSSAVRDRGYETQYF. In DNA, the CDR3 is TGTGCCAGCAGTTCGGCGGTCCGGGACAGGGGATATGAGACCCAGTACTTC.

This clonotype was observed a few times. The rearrangement links TRBV5-6 to TRBJ1-1; 7 bases map to TRBD1. CDR3 size: 16 residues. From germline, CDR1 is SGHDT and CDR2 YYEEEE. V gave up 2 bases and J gave up 4 bases; unmatched junction bases: 11. The CDR3 spells CASSFYRGRPSTEAFF. The CDR3 coding sequence is TGTGCCAGCAGCTTCTACAGGGGACGCCCCAGCACTGAAGCTTTCTTT.

This clonotype was counted many times. The chain combines TRBV18 with TRBJ1-3, with 7 positions matching TRBD1. After removal of 6 bases from V and 0 bases from J, the junction contained 8 bases not matched to a gene. The germline CDR1 and CDR2 sequences are KGHSH and LQKENI. The CDR3 sequence is 16 residues long. This CDR3 reads CASSPRGTISGNTIYF. CDR3 DNA: TGTGCCAGCTCCCCCAGGGGGACTATCTCTGGAAACACCATATATTTT.

The sample holds a few counts of this clonotype. The rearrangement links TRBV2 to TRBJ2-7, with 9 bases aligning to TRBD1. There are 14 residues in the CDR3. Losses at the gene ends were 5 bases for V and 3 bases for J; bases not matched to a gene: 5. CDR1 SNHLY and CDR2 FYNNEI come from the germline V gene. DNA for the CDR3: TGTGCCAGCAGTTCTGGACAGGGGCTCTACGAGCAGTACTTC. This sequence encodes CASSSGQGLYEQYF. Supplemented by reference TRBV2 and TRBJ2-7, the full variable domain reads EPEVTQTPSHQVTQMGQEVILRCVPISNHLYFYWYRQILGQKVEFLVSFYNNEISEKSEIFDDQFSVERPDGSNFTLKIRSTKLEDSAMYFCASSSGQGLYEQYFGPGTRLTVT.

The rearrangement joins TRBV12-3 or TRBV12-4 to TRBJ1-2; D gene ambiguous. Trimming took 5 bases from V and 2 from J, leaving 12 bases between them. The CDR3 totals 14 residues. CDR3 sequence: CASSTKGPNYGYTF. CDR3 in DNA: TGTGCCAGCAGTACGAAAGGACCCAACTATGGCTACACCTTC.

V gene TRBV29-1 combines with J gene TRBJ1-2; maybe TRBD1 (5 bases). Germline loops: CDR1 SQVTM, CDR2 ANQGSEA. This CDR3 region has 12 residues. Trimming removed 1 base from V and 7 bases from J, with 10 bases in between. The CDR3 nucleotides are TGCAGCGTTGAAGGCCATAGGGGTGGCTACACCTTC. Protein sequence: CSVEGHRGGYTF.

The chain couples TRBV11-1 to TRBJ2-6; the D is unclear. V was cut by 3 bases and J by 0 bases, with 9 bases left in between. CDR1 is SGHAT, CDR2 FQDESV, per germline (reference sequence). This CDR3 has 16 residues. This CDR3 reads CASSLVPGSGANVLTF. As DNA, the CDR3 is TGTGCCAGCAGCTTGGTTCCCGGCTCTGGGGCCAACGTCCTGACTTTC.

This clonotype came up a few times. V is TRBV4-3 and J is TRBJ2-4, with D hard to call. The germline V gene encodes CDR1 LGHNA and CDR2 YSLEER. The CDR3 runs 14 residues. Trimming cost V 0 bases and J 4 bases, with 7 bases left between them. CDR3 sequence (DNA): TGCGCCAGCAGCCAAGATATAGGGAAAAACATTCAGTACTTC. It encodes CASSQDIGKNIQYF.

This clonotype was recorded many times. The chain employs TRBV7-4 and TRBJ2-1; 13 nucleotides agree with TRBD2. Germline trimming cut 5 bases from V and 1 base from J; bases unmatched to any gene: 11. The CDR3 spans 19 residues. CDR1 is SGHVT, CDR2 SQSDAQ, per germline. The CDR3 protein is CASSTRTSGGAESYNEQFF. Here the CDR3 DNA reads TGTGCCAGCAGCACAAGGACTAGCGGGGGTGCTGAATCCTACAATGAGCAGTTCTTC. The complete variable domain, with remaining parts taken from reference TRBV7-4 and TRBJ2-1, reads GAGVSQSPRYKVAKRGRDVALRCDSISGHVTLYWYRQTLGQGSEVLTYSQSDAQRDKSGRPSGRFSAERPERSVSTLKIQRTEQGDSAVYLCASSTRTSGGAESYNEQFFGPGTRLTVL.

Ten or more counts support this clonotype. J is TRBJ2-3 and V is TRBV18; 7 bases map to TRBD2. The germline CDR1 and CDR2 sequences are KGHSH and LQKENI. V dropped 2 bases and J dropped 3; count of bases not matched to a gene: 5. CDR3 length equals 15 residues. The CDR3, as DNA: TGTGCCAGCTCACCAGCGCTAGCGGAAACAGATACGCAGTATTTT. Amino acid sequence: CASSPALAETDTQYF. Full variable domain (outside the CDR3, taken from reference TRBV18 and TRBJ2-3): NAGVMQNPRHLVRRRGQEARLRCSPMKGHSHVYWYRQLPEEGLKFMVYLQKENIIDESGMPKERFSAEFPKEGPSILRIQQVVRGDSAAYFCASSPALAETDTQYFGPGTRLTVL.

This clonotype was observed many times. The rearrangement links TRBV27 to TRBJ1-5; D is perhaps TRBD1 (5 bases). This CDR3 region has 15 residues. Germline values: CDR1 MNHEY, CDR2 SMNVEV (reference sequence). V lost 6 bases, J lost 5 bases, and 17 bases lay in between. The CDR3 loop reads CASRAWGDEDQPQHF. CDR3 DNA: TGTGCCAGCAGGGCCTGGGGGGATGAGGATCAGCCCCAGCATTTT.

This chain links TRBV5-4 with TRBJ1-2; 9 bases map to TRBD1. Trimming cost V 6 bases and J 6 bases; bases outside gene matches: 6. CDR1 and CDR2 from the germline V gene are SGHNT and YYREEE (reference sequence). This CDR3 comprises 13 residues. CDR3: CASNGQGLHGYTF. The CDR3 nucleotides are TGTGCCAGCAACGGACAGGGGCTACATGGCTACACCTTC.